This T cell receptor beta chain stems from a study of blood T cell repertoires in COVID-19. Background on the study: Material from acute and convalescent COVID-19 was sourced from the United States, Italy and Spain.

The study drew participants aged about 18 to 90 years from fewer than 30 US areas. Germline values: CDR1 KGHSH, CDR2 LQKENI. V shed 3 bases and J shed 5 bases, with 7 bases lying between them. The length of the CDR3 is 12 residues. Original data processing: Cell counts per sample came from amplifying reference gene primers. Profiling relied on immunoSEQ multiplex PCR, and the TCRdb table lists in-frame clones only, not all of them. V, J and clone size reflect that table, while D and trimming were determined from the DNA. The top ten clones hold approximately 8.6% of a sample with roughly 240,000 clones, roughly 85% of them seen once.

V usage is TRBV18 and J usage is TRBJ2-5; a possible D gene is TRBD2 (6 bases). The sequence came from a woman aged 45-60 years with acute COVID-19. Sequencing input: PBMCs or T cells enriched from blood (not recorded which). This CDR3 is CASSPAGETQYF. CDR3 DNA sequence: TGTGCCAGCTCACCTGCGGGGGAGACCCAGTACTTC. Full variable domain (rest looked up from reference TRBV18 and TRBJ2-5): NAGVMQNPRHLVRRRGQEARLRCSPMKGHSHVYWYRQLPEEGLKFMVYLQKENIIDESGMPKERFSAEFPKEGPSILRIQQVVRGDSAAYFCASSPAGETQYFGPGTRLLVL.